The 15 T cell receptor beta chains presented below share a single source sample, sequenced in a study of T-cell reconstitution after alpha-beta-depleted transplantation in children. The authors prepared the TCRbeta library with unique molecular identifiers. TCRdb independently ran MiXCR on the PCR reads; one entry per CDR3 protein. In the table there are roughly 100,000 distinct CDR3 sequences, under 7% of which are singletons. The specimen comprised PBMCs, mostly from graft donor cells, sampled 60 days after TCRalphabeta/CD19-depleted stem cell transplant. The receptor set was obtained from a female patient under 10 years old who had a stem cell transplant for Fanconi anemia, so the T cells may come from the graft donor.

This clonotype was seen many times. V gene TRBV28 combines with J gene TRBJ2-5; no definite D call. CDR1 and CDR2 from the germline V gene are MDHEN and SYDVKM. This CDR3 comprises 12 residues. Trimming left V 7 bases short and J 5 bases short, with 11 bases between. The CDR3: CASNTLGETQYF. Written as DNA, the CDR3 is TGTGCCAGCAATACCCTGGGGGAGACCCAGTACTTC. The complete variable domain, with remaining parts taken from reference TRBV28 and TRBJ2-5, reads DVKVTQSSRYLVKRTGEKVFLECVQDMDHENMFWYRQDPGLGLRLIYFSYDVKMKEKGDIPEGYSVSREKKERFSLILESASTNQTSMYLCASNTLGETQYFGPGTRLLVL.

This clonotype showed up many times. CDR3 DNA: TGCGCCAGCAGCTTCGTCCAAGAGACCCAGTACTTC. Translation gives CASSFVQETQYF. The J gene is TRBJ2-5, the V gene TRBV5-1; D is uncertain. The germline gives CDR1 SGHRS, CDR2 YFSETQ. Trimming took 2 bases from V and 1 from J, leaving 3 bases between them. The CDR3 loop spans 12 amino acids.

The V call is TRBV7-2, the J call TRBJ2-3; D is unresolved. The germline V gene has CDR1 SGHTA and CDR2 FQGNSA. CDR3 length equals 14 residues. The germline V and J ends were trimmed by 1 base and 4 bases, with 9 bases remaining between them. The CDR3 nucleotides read TGTGCCAGCAGCTTAGGGCTATCTGCAGATACGCAGTATTTT. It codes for CASSLGLSADTQYF.

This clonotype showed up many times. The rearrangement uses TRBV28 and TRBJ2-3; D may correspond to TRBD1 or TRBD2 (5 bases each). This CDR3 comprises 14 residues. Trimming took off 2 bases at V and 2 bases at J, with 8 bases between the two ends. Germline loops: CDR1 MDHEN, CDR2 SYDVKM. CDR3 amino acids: CASSLRGATDTQYF. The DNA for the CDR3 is TGTGCCAGCAGTTTACGAGGGGCCACAGATACGCAGTATTTT.

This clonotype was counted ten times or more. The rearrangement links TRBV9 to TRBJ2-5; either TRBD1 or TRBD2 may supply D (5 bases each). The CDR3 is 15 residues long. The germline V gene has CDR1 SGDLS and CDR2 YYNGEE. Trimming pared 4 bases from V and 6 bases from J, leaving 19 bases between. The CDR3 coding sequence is TGTGCCAGCAGCCCAACTGGGGGACCTAGGAAGACCCAGTACTTC. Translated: CASSPTGGPRKTQYF.

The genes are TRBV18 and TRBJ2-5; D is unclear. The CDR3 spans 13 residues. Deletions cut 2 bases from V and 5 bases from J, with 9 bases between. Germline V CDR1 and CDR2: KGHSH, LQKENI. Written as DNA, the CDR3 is TGTGCCAGCTCACCAGTCAAAACGGAGACCCAGTACTTC. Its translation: CASSPVKTETQYF.

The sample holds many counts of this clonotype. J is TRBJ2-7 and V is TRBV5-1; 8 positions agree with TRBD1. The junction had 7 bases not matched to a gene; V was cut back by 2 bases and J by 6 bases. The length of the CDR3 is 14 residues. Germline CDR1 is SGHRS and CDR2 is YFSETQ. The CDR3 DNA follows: TGCGCCAGCAGCTTAGTTCGTGGACAGGGCGAGCAGTACTTC. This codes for CASSLVRGQGEQYF. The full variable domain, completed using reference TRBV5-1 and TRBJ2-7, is KAGVTQTPRYLIKTRGQQVTLSCSPISGHRSVSWYQQTPGQGLQFLFEYFSETQRNKGNFPGRFSGRQFSNSRSEMNVSTLELGDSALYLCASSLVRGQGEQYFGPGTRLTVT.

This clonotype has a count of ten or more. DNA of the CDR3: TGTGCCAGCAGTTACCTCGCCCCCCCGTACAATGAGCAGTTCTTC. Protein product: CASSYLAPPYNEQFF. This chain links TRBV28 with TRBJ2-1, with D uncertain. Trimming left V 4 bases short and J 4 bases short, with 14 bases between. This CDR3 has 15 residues. Germline loops: CDR1 MDHEN, CDR2 SYDVKM.

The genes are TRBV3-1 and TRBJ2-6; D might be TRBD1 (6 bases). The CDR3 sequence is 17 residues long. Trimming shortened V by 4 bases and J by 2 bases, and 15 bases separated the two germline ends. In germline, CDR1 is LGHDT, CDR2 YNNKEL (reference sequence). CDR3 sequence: CASSPLIQGTGANVLTF. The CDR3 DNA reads TGTGCCAGCAGCCCCCTCATACAGGGAACTGGGGCCAACGTCCTGACTTTC. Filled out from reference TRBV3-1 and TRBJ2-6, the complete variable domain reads DTAVSQTPKYLVTQMGNDKSIKCEQNLGHDTMYWYKQDSKKFLKIMFSYNNKELIINETVPNRFSPKSPDKAHLNLHINSLELGDSAVYFCASSPLIQGTGANVLTFGAGSRLTVL.

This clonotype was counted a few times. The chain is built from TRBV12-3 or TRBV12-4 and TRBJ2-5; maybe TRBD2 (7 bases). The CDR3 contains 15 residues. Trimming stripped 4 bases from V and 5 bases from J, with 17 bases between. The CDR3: CASSSKGGRSETQYF. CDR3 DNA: TGTGCCAGCAGTTCGAAGGGGGGGAGGAGTGAGACCCAGTACTTC.

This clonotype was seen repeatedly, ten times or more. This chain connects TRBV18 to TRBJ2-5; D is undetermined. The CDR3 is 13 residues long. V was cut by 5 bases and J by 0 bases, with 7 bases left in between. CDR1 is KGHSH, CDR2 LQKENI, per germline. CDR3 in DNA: TGTGCCAGCTCAACTACCTACCAAGAGACCCAGTACTTC. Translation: CASSTTYQETQYF.

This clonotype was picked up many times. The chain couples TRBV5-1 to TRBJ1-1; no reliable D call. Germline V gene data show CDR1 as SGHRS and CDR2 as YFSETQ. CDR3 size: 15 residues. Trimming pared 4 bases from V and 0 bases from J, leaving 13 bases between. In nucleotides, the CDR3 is TGCGCCAGCAGCCCCTTGGGCAGCATGAACACTGAAGCTTTCTTT. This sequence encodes CASSPLGSMNTEAFF. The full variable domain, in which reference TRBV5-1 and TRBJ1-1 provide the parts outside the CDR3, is KAGVTQTPRYLIKTRGQQVTLSCSPISGHRSVSWYQQTPGQGLQFLFEYFSETQRNKGNFPGRFSGRQFSNSRSEMNVSTLELGDSALYLCASSPLGSMNTEAFFGQGTRLTVV.

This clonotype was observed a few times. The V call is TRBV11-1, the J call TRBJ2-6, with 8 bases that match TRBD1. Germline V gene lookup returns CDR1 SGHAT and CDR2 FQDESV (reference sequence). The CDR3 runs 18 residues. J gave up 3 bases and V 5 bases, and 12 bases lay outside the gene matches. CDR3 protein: CASSPETRTGFGANVLTF. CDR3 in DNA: TGTGCCAGCAGCCCTGAGACCCGGACAGGGTTTGGGGCCAACGTCCTGACTTTC.

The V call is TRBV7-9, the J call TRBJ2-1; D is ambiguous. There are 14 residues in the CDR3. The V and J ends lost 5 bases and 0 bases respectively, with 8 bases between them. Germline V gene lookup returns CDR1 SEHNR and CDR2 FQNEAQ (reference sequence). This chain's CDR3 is CASSQGRSYNEQFF. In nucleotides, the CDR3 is TGTGCCAGCAGCCAAGGTCGCTCCTACAATGAGCAGTTCTTC.

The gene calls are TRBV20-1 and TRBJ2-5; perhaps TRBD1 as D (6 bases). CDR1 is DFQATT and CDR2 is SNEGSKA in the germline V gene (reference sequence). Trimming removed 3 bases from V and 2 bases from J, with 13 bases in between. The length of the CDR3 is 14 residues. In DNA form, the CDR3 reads TGCAGTGCTAGGGGGGCGGACTTTCAAGAGACCCAGTACTTC. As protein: CSARGADFQETQYF.